A single sample gave rise to the 25 T cell receptor beta chains below, sequenced in a study of T cell changes during pregnancy in multiple sclerosis. Profiled with immunoSEQ multiplex PCR; TCRdb holds only in-frame clones, not every one. The profile shows more than 40,000 clones, about 91% of them singletons. Source: CD8+ T cells from peripheral blood mononuclear cells, taken after pregnancy. Receptor source: a female donor with multiple sclerosis, enrolled in a pregnancy study.

This clone was observed a single time. V gene TRBV7-6 combines with J gene TRBJ2-1; perhaps TRBD2 as D (6 bases). The germline V gene encodes CDR1 SGHVS and CDR2 FNYEAQ. The CDR3 has 17 residues. Trimming removed 0 bases at V and 0 bases at J, with 12 bases between. This CDR3 reads CASSLAPTSRSYNEQFF. Written as DNA, the CDR3 is TGTGCCAGCAGCTTAGCTCCCACTAGCCGCTCCTACAATGAGCAGTTCTTC.

This clone was seen only once. The rearrangement links TRBV4-3 to TRBJ2-1, with 15 nucleotides matching TRBD2. Germline V gives CDR1 LGHNA, CDR2 YSLEER. The CDR3 sequence is 16 residues long. V dropped 4 bases and J dropped 6; count of bases not matched to a gene: 4. The CDR3 DNA reads TGCGCCAGCAGCCCCGGACTAGCGGGGGGGCTCAATGAGCAGTTCTTC. Translation gives CASSPGLAGGLNEQFF.

This clone was seen once. The chain combines TRBV9 with TRBJ2-1; D gene unclear. V dropped 0 bases and J dropped 1 base, with 8 bases sitting between them. There are 15 residues in the CDR3. Germline CDR1 is SGDLS and CDR2 is YYNGEE. The CDR3 protein is CASSVESDSYNEQFF. CDR3 DNA: TGTGCCAGCAGCGTAGAGAGTGATTCCTACAATGAGCAGTTCTTC.

The V and J genes are TRBV4-3 and TRBJ1-5, with 8 bases lining up with TRBD1. V lost 0 bases, J lost 6 bases, and 10 bases stayed unmatched. CDR1 and CDR2 from the germline V gene are LGHNA and YSLEER. The CDR3 is 17 residues long. The CDR3 DNA is TGCGCCAGCAGCCAAGATTGGAAACAGGGGGTAGGTCAGCCCCAGCATTTT. This sequence encodes CASSQDWKQGVGQPQHF.

V usage is TRBV6-5 and J usage is TRBJ2-7; D might be TRBD1 (6 bases). The V gene lost 8 bases and the J gene lost 4 bases, with 15 bases spanning the gap. The germline V gene encodes CDR1 MNHEY and CDR2 SVGAGI. The CDR3 loop spans 13 amino acids. CDR3 nucleotide sequence: TGTGCCAGCTTTACAGGGTCTGGGTACGAGCAGTACTTC. Encoded protein: CASFTGSGYEQYF.

This clone was picked up a small number of times. This chain connects TRBV12-5 to TRBJ1-1, with a weak D call TRBD1 (5 bases). Trimming removed 3 bases from V and 2 bases from J, with 13 bases in between. The germline gives CDR1 LGHNT, CDR2 FRNRAP. CDR3 length: 15 residues. CDR3 DNA: TGTGCTAGTGGTTTTACGACAGTCCTCAACACTGAAGCTTTCTTT. Its protein product is CASGFTTVLNTEAFF.

The CDR3 DNA is TGCAGCGTTGAGGGGATCTCAGGGGTCCATGGCTACACCTTC. Its protein is CSVEGISGVHGYTF. V usage is TRBV29-1 and J usage is TRBJ1-2; a possible D gene is TRBD1 (6 bases). Germline V CDR1 and CDR2: SQVTM, ANQGSEA. The CDR3 totals 14 residues. V lost 3 bases and J lost 6, with 17 bases in between.

This CDR3 reads CASQDTTSFGETQYF. The CDR3 bases are TGTGCCAGTCAAGACACGACTAGTTTCGGAGAGACCCAGTACTTC. The chain has TRBV28 and TRBJ2-5; the D gene is possibly TRBD2 (6 bases). Trimming took 9 bases from V and 4 from J, leaving 21 bases between them. The CDR3 extends over 15 amino acids. The germline CDR1 and CDR2 sequences are MDHEN and SYDVKM.

V and J are TRBV9 and TRBJ2-1, with TRBD2 matching 10 bases. The V gene end was trimmed by 0 bases and the J gene end by 6 bases; junction bases not matched to a gene: 6. This CDR3 has 16 amino acids. Germline loops: CDR1 SGDLS, CDR2 YYNGEE. This chain's CDR3 is CASSVESGGAFNEQFF. The CDR3 DNA follows: TGTGCCAGCAGCGTAGAAAGCGGGGGGGCCTTCAATGAGCAGTTCTTC.

The rearrangement links TRBV7-3 to TRBJ2-1; the match to TRBD2 covers 11 bases. The ends lost 5 bases at V and 5 bases at J; junction bases unmatched: 5. The CDR3 totals 15 residues. Germline CDR1 reads SGHTA; CDR2 reads FQGTGA. The CDR3 here is CASSPTSGAHNEQFF. The CDR3 DNA reads as TGTGCCAGCAGCCCGACTAGCGGGGCTCACAATGAGCAGTTCTTC.

DNA for the CDR3: TGTGCCAGCAGTCCCTACAGGGGTAGCCACGAGCAGTACTTC. Encoded protein: CASSPYRGSHEQYF. The chain couples TRBV6-5 to TRBJ2-7; TRBD1 aligns across 7 bases. Germline CDR1 reads MNHEY; CDR2 reads SVGAGI. This CDR3 comprises 14 residues. The ends lost 5 bases at V and 5 bases at J; junction bases unmatched: 9.

The chain links TRBV30 to TRBJ2-5, with a tentative D call TRBD1 (6 bases). Deletions cut 4 bases from V and 5 bases from J, with 14 bases between. Germline V lookup: CDR1 GTSNPN, CDR2 SVGIG (reference sequence). The CDR3 extends over 13 amino acids. The CDR3 nucleotides are TGTGCCTGGATAGGGGGAATCGGGGAGACCCAGTACTTC. This codes for CAWIGGIGETQYF.

The chain links TRBV4-3 to TRBJ2-2, with D tentatively TRBD2 (5 bases). This CDR3 is 14 amino acids long. Trimming stripped 1 base from V and 6 bases from J, with 9 bases between. Germline CDR1 is LGHNA and CDR2 is YSLEER. CDR3 nucleotides: TGCGCCAGCAGCCAAGGGACTTCTGCCGGGGAGCTGTTTTTT. This sequence encodes CASSQGTSAGELFF.

The J gene is TRBJ2-7, the V gene TRBV5-5; 10 positions match TRBD1. This CDR3 has 16 amino acids. Trimming cost V 0 bases and J 9 bases; bases outside gene matches: 12. CDR1 is SGHKS and CDR2 is YYEKEE in the germline V gene (reference sequence). The CDR3 nucleotides are TGTGCCAGCAGCTTGGGTTGGGACAGGGGAAACGACGGGCAGTACTTC. It encodes CASSLGWDRGNDGQYF. Looking up the rest from reference TRBV5-5 and TRBJ2-7 gives the full variable domain: DAGVTQSPTHLIKTRGQQVTLRCSPISGHKSVSWYQQVLGQGPQFIFQYYEKEERGRGNFPDRFSARQFPNYSSELNVNALLLGDSALYLCASSLGWDRGNDGQYFGPGTRLTVT.

By sample fraction, this clone is medium-sized (0.01 to 0.1%). The chain joins TRBV6-5 to TRBJ2-3, with a weak D call TRBD1 (7 bases). Looked up from germline, CDR1 is MNHEY and CDR2 is SVGAGI. The CDR3 extends over 15 amino acids. With 6 bases removed from V and 3 bases from J, the gap between germline ends came to 16 bases. Written as DNA, the CDR3 is TGTGCCAGCAGGCGAGACAGGGACTTAACAGATACGCAGTATTTT. Its translation is CASRRDRDLTDTQYF.

The chain employs TRBV6-5 and TRBJ2-3, with 8 bases lining up with TRBD2. Germline V gene sequence: CDR1 MNHEY, CDR2 SVGAGI. V shed 2 bases and J 5 bases; nucleotides not matched to a gene: 6. The CDR3 totals 15 residues. The CDR3 DNA reads as TGTGCCAGCAGTTACCTTCGGGGGGGTGGAGATACGCAGTATTTT. Its protein product is CASSYLRGGGDTQYF.

The V call is TRBV5-5, the J call TRBJ1-1; D might be TRBD1 (5 bases). V was pared by 4 bases and J by 10 bases, with 17 bases between. Germline values: CDR1 SGHKS, CDR2 YYEKEE (reference sequence). The CDR3 is 13 amino acids. The CDR3 sequence: CASSPPYSQGAFF. The CDR3 DNA is TGTGCCAGCAGCCCCCCATATAGCCAGGGAGCTTTCTTT.

The rearrangement links TRBV27 to TRBJ2-3; maybe TRBD1 (5 bases). Germline lookup yields CDR1 MNHEY and CDR2 SMNVEV (reference sequence). Trimming left V 0 bases short and J 4 bases short, with 5 bases between. This CDR3 comprises 13 residues. The CDR3 DNA reads TGTGCCAGCAGTTTATCGACAGCAGATACGCAGTATTTT. Protein sequence: CASSLSTADTQYF.

CDR3 in DNA: TGTGCCTGGGGAAGGGGCAAGACGAACACCGGGGAGCTGTTTTTT. Amino acids: CAWGRGKTNTGELFF. This chain joins TRBV30 and TRBJ2-2; D is perhaps TRBD1 (5 bases). Trimming stripped 5 bases from V and 0 bases from J, with 13 bases between. Germline V lookup: CDR1 GTSNPN, CDR2 SVGIG (reference sequence). This CDR3 is 15 amino acids long.

CDR3 region: CASSATGIDEQYF. The DNA for the CDR3 is TGTGCCAGCAGCGCGACAGGGATCGACGAGCAGTACTTC. This chain uses TRBV7-8 with TRBJ2-7, with TRBD1 identical over 7 bases. CDR1 SGHVS and CDR2 FQNEAQ come from the germline V gene. The V and J ends lost 5 bases and 5 bases, in that order; junction bases with no gene match: 6. The CDR3 spans 13 residues.

V usage is TRBV2 and J usage is TRBJ1-1, with D possibly matching TRBD1 (6 bases). The V end lost 7 bases, the J end lost 1 base, and 16 bases lay between the germline ends. Germline V gene data show CDR1 as SNHLY and CDR2 as FYNNEI. The CDR3 spans 15 residues. The CDR3 spells CASMGQGSSNTEAFF. CDR3 DNA: TGTGCCAGCATGGGGCAGGGGTCCTCGAACACTGAAGCTTTCTTT.

The V call is TRBV7-9, the J call TRBJ1-5, with D unresolved. Trimming left V 4 bases short and J 7 bases short, with 14 bases between. CDR1 SEHNR and CDR2 FQNEAQ come from the germline V gene (reference sequence). CDR3 size: 14 residues. This CDR3 is CASSSGGPGQPQHF. CDR3 DNA: TGTGCCAGCAGCTCGGGCGGGCCGGGCCAGCCCCAGCATTTT. The whole variable domain, remainder taken from reference TRBV7-9 and TRBJ1-5, is DTGVSQNPRHKITKRGQNVTFRCDPISEHNRLYWYRQTLGQGPEFLTYFQNEAQLEKSRLLSDRFSAERPKGSFSTLEIQRTEQGDSAMYLCASSSGGPGQPQHFGDGTRLSIL.

The chain joins TRBV5-4 to TRBJ2-1; 7 bases fit TRBD2. CDR3 length equals 13 residues. V lost 3 bases, J lost 8 bases, and 5 bases stayed unmatched. Germline-derived CDR1 and CDR2 are SGHNT and YYREEE (reference sequence). CDR3 loop: CASSWGGVDEQFF. The CDR3 nucleotides read TGTGCCAGCAGCTGGGGGGGGGTCGATGAGCAGTTCTTC.

The chain links TRBV9 to TRBJ1-4, with D uncertain. CDR1 is SGDLS, CDR2 YYNGEE, per germline. V was pared by 4 bases and J by 2 bases, with 6 bases between. The CDR3 has 13 amino acids. CDR3 bases: TGTGCCAGCAGCCCCCCTACTAATGAAAAACTGTTTTTT. Translation gives CASSPPTNEKLFF.

The rearrangement joins TRBV6-5 to TRBJ2-2; 11 bases align to TRBD1. J lost 5 bases, V lost 6 bases, and 5 bases had no gene match. The CDR3 is made up of 15 amino acids. Germline V lookup: CDR1 MNHEY, CDR2 SVGAGI. The CDR3 DNA reads as TGTGCCAGCAGGCGGACAGGGGGCCATACCGGGGAGCTGTTTTTT. Protein product: CASRRTGGHTGELFF.